The clone carrying this T cell receptor (beta chain) was detected a few times. Its target is unknown. These data originate in a study of response to subunit inactivated influenza vaccine. The germline V gene has CDR1 DFQATT and CDR2 SNEGSKA (reference sequence). Trimming took off 6 bases at V and 0 bases at J, with 12 bases between the two ends. This CDR3 spans 13 amino acids. TCRdb reprocessed the RT-PCR reads with MiXCR, giving one entry per CDR3 protein. The data hold about half a million distinct CDR3 sequences, with about 25% observed a single time. Study-level results: Authors proposed each seasonal influenza vaccination draws in few new T cells.

The TCR was taken from a middle-aged man who received an inactivated influenza vaccine. The sequencing here drew on CD4+ T cells sorted from PBMCs, taken approximately 5 days after vaccination. The J gene is TRBJ2-7, the V gene TRBV20-1; D tentatively fits TRBD1 or TRBD2 (5 bases each). The CDR3 nucleotides are TGCAGTGCGGGGGAGAGGAGCTCCTACGAGCAGTACTTC. Protein product: CSAGERSSYEQYF.